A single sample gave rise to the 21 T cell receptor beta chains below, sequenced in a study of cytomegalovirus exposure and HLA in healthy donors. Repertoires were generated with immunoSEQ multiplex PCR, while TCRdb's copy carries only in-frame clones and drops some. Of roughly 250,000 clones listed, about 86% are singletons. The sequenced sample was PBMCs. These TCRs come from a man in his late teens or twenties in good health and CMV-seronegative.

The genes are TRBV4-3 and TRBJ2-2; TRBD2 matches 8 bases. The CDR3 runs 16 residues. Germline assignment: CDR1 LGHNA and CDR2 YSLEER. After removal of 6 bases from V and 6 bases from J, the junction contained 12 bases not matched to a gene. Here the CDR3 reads CASSFSLERGSGELFF. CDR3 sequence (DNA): TGCGCCAGCAGTTTCTCCCTAGAGCGGGGGTCCGGGGAGCTGTTTTTT.

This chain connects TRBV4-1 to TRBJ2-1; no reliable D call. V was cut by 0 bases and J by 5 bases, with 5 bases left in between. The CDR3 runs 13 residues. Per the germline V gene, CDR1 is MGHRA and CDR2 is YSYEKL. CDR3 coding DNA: TGCGCCAGCAGCCAAGATTCGGACAATGAGCAGTTCTTC. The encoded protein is CASSQDSDNEQFF.

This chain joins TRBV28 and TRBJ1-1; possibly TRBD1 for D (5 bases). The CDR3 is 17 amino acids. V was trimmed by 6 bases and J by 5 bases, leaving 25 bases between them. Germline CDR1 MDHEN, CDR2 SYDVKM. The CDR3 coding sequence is TGTGCCAGCAGAAGAAGGGTGACAGAATCTCGTAGTACTGAAGCTTTCTTT. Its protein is CASRRRVTESRSTEAFF.

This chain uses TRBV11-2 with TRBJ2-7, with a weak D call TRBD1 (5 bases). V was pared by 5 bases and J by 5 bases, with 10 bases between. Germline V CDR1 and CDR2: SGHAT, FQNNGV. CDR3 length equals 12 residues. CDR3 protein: CASSRGFDEQYF. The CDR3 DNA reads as TGTGCCAGCAGCAGGGGTTTCGACGAGCAGTACTTC.

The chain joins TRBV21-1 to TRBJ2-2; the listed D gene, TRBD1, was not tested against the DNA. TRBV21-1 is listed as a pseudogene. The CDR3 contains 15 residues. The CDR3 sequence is CASSKAVSNTGELFF. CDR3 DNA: TGTGCCAGCAGCAAAGCCGTCAGTAACACCGGGGAGCTGTTTTTT.

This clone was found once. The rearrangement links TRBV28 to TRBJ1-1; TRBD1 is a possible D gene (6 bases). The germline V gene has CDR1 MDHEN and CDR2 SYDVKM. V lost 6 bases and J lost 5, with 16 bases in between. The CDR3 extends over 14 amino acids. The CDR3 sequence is CASRPQGRWTEAFF. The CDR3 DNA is TGTGCCAGCAGACCGCAGGGGCGTTGGACTGAAGCTTTCTTT.

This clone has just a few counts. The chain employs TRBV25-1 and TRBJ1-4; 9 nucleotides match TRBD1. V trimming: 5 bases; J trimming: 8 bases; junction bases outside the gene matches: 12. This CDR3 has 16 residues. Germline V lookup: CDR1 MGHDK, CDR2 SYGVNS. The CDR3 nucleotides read TGTGCCAGCAGTCCTCCGGGACAGGGAGCAGGGGAAAAACTGTTTTTT. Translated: CASSPPGQGAGEKLFF. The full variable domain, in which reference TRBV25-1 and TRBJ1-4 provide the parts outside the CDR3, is EADIYQTPRYLVIGTGKKITLECSQTMGHDKMYWYQQDPGMELHLIHYSYGVNSTEKGDLSSESTVSRIRTEHFPLTLESARPSHTSQYLCASSPPGQGAGEKLFFGSGTQLSVL.

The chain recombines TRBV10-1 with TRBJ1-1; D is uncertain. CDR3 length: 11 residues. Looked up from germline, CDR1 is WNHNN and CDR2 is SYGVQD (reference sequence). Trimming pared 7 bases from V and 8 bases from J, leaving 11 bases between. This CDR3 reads CASMGGGEAFF. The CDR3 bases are TGCGCCAGCATGGGAGGAGGAGAAGCTTTCTTT.

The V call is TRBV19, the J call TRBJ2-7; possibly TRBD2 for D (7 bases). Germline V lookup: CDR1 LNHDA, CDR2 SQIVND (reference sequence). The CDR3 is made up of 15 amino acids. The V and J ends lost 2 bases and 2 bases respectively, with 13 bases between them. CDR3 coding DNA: TGTGCCAGTAGTATATATCGGGGGGCCGCCTACGAGCAGTACTTC. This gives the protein CASSIYRGAAYEQYF.

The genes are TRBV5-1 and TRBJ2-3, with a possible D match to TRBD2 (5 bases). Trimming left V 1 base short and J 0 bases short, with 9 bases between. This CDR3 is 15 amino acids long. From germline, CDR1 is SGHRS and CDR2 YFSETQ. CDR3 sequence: CASSLRGASTDTQYF. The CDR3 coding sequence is TGCGCCAGCAGCTTGCGGGGAGCTAGCACAGATACGCAGTATTTT. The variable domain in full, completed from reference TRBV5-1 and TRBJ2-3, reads KAGVTQTPRYLIKTRGQQVTLSCSPISGHRSVSWYQQTPGQGLQFLFEYFSETQRNKGNFPGRFSGRQFSNSRSEMNVSTLELGDSALYLCASSLRGASTDTQYFGPGTRLTVL.

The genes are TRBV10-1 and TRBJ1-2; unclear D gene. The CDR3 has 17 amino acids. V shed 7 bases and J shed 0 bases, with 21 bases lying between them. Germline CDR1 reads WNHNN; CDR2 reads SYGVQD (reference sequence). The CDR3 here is CASNSNLGFIANYGYTF. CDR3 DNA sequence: TGCGCCAGCAATTCGAATCTAGGTTTTATAGCTAACTATGGCTACACCTTC.

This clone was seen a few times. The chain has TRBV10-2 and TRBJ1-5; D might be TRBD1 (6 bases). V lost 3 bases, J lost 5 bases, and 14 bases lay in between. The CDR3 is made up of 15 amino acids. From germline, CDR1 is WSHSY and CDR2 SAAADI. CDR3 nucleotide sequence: TGCGCCAGCAGTGAAGGGGGTAGAGGAGATCAGCCCCAGCATTTT. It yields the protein CASSEGGRGDQPQHF.

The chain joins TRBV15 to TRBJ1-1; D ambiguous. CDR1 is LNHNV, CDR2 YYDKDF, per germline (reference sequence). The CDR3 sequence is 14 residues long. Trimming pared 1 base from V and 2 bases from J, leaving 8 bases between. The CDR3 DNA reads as TGTGCCACCAGCAGAGTCGGACTAAACACTGAAGCTTTCTTT. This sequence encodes CATSRVGLNTEAFF.

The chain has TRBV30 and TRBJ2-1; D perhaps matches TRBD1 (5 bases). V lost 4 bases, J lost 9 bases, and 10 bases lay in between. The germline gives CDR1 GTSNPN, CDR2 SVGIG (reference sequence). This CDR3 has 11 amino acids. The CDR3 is CAWTSRGEQFF. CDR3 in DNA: TGTGCCTGGACTTCAAGGGGTGAGCAGTTCTTC.

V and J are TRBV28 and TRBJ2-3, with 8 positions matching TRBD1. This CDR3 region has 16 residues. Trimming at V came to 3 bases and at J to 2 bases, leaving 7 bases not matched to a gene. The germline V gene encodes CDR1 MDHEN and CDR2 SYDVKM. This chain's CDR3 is CASSFSGGQPTDTQYF. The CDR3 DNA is TGTGCCAGCAGTTTTTCAGGGGGCCAGCCCACAGATACGCAGTATTTT.

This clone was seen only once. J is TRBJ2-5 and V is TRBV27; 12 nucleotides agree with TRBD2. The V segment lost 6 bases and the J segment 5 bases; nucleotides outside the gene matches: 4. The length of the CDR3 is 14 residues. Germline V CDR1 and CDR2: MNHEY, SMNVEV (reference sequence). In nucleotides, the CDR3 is TGTGCCAGCAGACGACTAGCGGGAGTGGAGACCCAGTACTTC. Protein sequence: CASRRLAGVETQYF.

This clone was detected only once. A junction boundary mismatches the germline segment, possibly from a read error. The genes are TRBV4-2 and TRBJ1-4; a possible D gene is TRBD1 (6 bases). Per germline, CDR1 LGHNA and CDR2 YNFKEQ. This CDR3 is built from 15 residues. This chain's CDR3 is CASSPPGQTYEKLFF. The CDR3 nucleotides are TGTGCCAGCAGCCCCCCGGGACAAACTTATGAAAAACTGTTTTTT.

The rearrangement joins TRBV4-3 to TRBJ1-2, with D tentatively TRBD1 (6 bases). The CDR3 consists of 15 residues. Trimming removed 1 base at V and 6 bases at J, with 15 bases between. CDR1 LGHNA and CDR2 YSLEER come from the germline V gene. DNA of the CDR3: TGCGCCAGCAGCCAAGGAACCAGGGGCAGCGATGGCTACACCTTC. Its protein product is CASSQGTRGSDGYTF.

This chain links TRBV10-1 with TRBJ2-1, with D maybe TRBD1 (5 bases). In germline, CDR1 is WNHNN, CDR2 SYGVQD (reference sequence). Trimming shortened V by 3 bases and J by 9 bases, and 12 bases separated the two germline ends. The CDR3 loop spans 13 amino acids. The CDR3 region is CASSDPGPGEQFF. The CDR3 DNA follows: TGCGCCAGCAGTGACCCAGGGCCTGGTGAGCAGTTCTTC.

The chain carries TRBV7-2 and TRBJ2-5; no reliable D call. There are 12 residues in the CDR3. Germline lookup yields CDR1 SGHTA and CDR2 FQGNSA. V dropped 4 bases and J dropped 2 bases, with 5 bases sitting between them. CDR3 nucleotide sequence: TGTGCCAGCAGCTCCCGTCAAGAGACCCAGTACTTC. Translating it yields CASSSRQETQYF.

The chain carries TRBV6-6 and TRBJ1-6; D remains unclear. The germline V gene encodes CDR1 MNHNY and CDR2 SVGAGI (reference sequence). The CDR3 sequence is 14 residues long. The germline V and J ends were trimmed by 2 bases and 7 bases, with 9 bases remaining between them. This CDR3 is CASSYVAENSPLHF. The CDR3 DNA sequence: TGTGCCAGCAGTTACGTGGCGGAAAATTCACCCCTCCACTTT.